These 15 T cell receptor beta chains share one sample of origin, sequenced in a study of T-cell reconstitution after alpha-beta-depleted transplantation in children. Preparation of the TCRbeta library was carried out with unique molecular identifiers. MiXCR, applied by TCRdb to the PCR reads, yields one record per CDR3 protein. The sample lists under 150,000 distinct CDR3 sequences; about 9.6% were seen once. This specimen was PBMCs, mostly from graft donor cells, taken 180 days after TCRalphabeta/CD19-depleted stem cell transplant. Receptor source: a girl under two years old who had a stem cell transplant for combined immunodeficiency, so the T cells may come from the graft donor.

This chain joins TRBV3-1 and TRBJ2-1, with 11 bases matching TRBD2. Per the germline V gene, CDR1 is LGHDT and CDR2 is YNNKEL (reference sequence). The CDR3 runs 14 residues. Trimming at V came to 5 bases and at J to 10 bases, leaving 7 bases not matched to a gene. The DNA for the CDR3 is TGTGCCAGCAGCTTAAGACTAGCGGGAAGGGAGCAGTTCTTC. Residues: CASSLRLAGREQFF.

This clonotype was seen more than once but under ten times. V usage is TRBV15 and J usage is TRBJ2-5; 9 nucleotides align to TRBD1. The CDR3 extends over 13 amino acids. In germline, CDR1 is LNHNV, CDR2 YYDKDF (reference sequence). V lost 8 bases and J lost 3; bases outside the gene matches: 4. CDR3 nucleotide sequence: TGTGCCACCTCCGGGACAGGGAAAGAGACCCAGTACTTC. Protein product: CATSGTGKETQYF.

This chain connects TRBV25-1 to TRBJ2-2, with D unresolved. The CDR3 covers 13 residues. In germline, CDR1 is MGHDK, CDR2 SYGVNS. V shed 1 base and J shed 6 bases, with 6 bases lying between them. As DNA, the CDR3 is TGTGCCAGCAGTGAATCGGTATCCGGGGAGCTGTTTTTT. Amino acids: CASSESVSGELFF.

Only a few counts were recorded for this clonotype. This chain joins TRBV5-1 and TRBJ2-7; 7 bases line up with TRBD1. This CDR3 contains 13 residues. Unmatched junction bases numbered 10, after V lost 4 bases and J lost 9 bases. Germline values: CDR1 SGHRS, CDR2 YFSETQ. CDR3 residues: CASSLRQGGGQYF. The CDR3 DNA follows: TGCGCCAGCAGCCTCCGACAGGGTGGCGGGCAGTACTTC.

This rearrangement joins TRBV24-1 to TRBJ2-1; D gene ambiguous. Germline CDR1 is KGHDR and CDR2 is SFDVKD. This CDR3 has 13 residues. V dropped 9 bases and J dropped 6 bases, with 14 bases sitting between them. CDR3 loop: CATSRLAGNEQFF. CDR3 nucleotides: TGTGCCACCTCCAGGCTGGCAGGCAATGAGCAGTTCTTC.

The chain uses TRBV15 and TRBJ2-1, with 8 nucleotides matching TRBD2. This CDR3 region has 16 residues. CDR1 and CDR2 (germline): LNHNV, YYDKDF (reference sequence). Germline trimming cut 5 bases from V and 4 bases from J; bases unmatched to any gene: 10. In DNA, the CDR3 is TGTGCCACCAGCCCAGGCGGGGGGCGGTTTTACAATGAGCAGTTCTTC. Protein: CATSPGGGRFYNEQFF.

This clonotype occurred many times. The chain recombines TRBV12-3 or TRBV12-4 with TRBJ2-1; 9 positions agree with TRBD2. The CDR3 spans 15 residues. V was pared by 3 bases and J by 1 base, with 1 base of the junction left unmatched. The CDR3, as DNA: TGTGCCAGCAGTTTTAGCGGGGGATCCTACAATGAGCAGTTCTTC. Its translation: CASSFSGGSYNEQFF.

The genes are TRBV20-1 and TRBJ2-5; the D is unclear. V lost 6 bases to trimming and J lost 2 bases, with 16 bases between them. Germline V gene data show CDR1 as DFQATT and CDR2 as SNEGSKA (reference sequence). The length of the CDR3 is 14 residues. The CDR3 bases are TGCAGTGCCCCCTCCTACCCGTTACAAGAGACCCAGTACTTC. Translation: CSAPSYPLQETQYF.

The chain links TRBV20-1 to TRBJ2-5, with 12 bases that match TRBD2. V was pared by 5 bases and J by 4 bases, with 5 bases of the junction left unmatched. Per the germline V gene, CDR1 is DFQATT and CDR2 is SNEGSKA (reference sequence). The CDR3 runs to 14 residues. The CDR3 region is CSALLAGGRETQYF. CDR3 DNA: TGCAGTGCTCTTCTAGCGGGAGGGCGAGAGACCCAGTACTTC.

This clonotype was counted many times. CDR3 DNA: TGTGCCAGCAGCTTAATCCGGAACACCGGGGAGCTGTTTTTT. It encodes CASSLIRNTGELFF. The V call is TRBV7-2, the J call TRBJ2-2; D is unresolved. The CDR3 is 14 residues long. Looked up from germline, CDR1 is SGHTA and CDR2 is FQGNSA. V was clipped by 2 bases and J by 1 base, with 5 bases between them. Drawing the rest from reference TRBV7-2 and TRBJ2-2, the complete variable domain is GAGVSQSPSNKVTEKGKDVELRCDPISGHTALYWYRQSLGQGLEFLIYFQGNSAPDKSGLPSDRFSAERTGGSVSTLTIQRTQQEDSAVYLCASSLIRNTGELFFGEGSRLTVL.

This clonotype has a count of ten or more. The V and J genes are TRBV7-2 and TRBJ2-1; D tentatively reads TRBD1 or TRBD2 (5 bases each). This CDR3 has 13 amino acids. Germline V CDR1 and CDR2: SGHTA, FQGNSA. V shed 4 bases and J shed 7 bases, with 11 bases lying between them. This CDR3 is CASSSGRANEQFF. The CDR3 bases are TGTGCCAGCAGCTCGGGACGGGCAAATGAGCAGTTCTTC.

This clonotype was seen at least ten times. This chain connects TRBV20-1 to TRBJ2-1, with 11 bases matching TRBD2. Trimming cost V 0 bases and J 6 bases; bases outside gene matches: 7. There are 16 residues in the CDR3. Germline V gene sequence: CDR1 DFQATT, CDR2 SNEGSKA (reference sequence). The CDR3 region has the DNA TGCAGTGCTAGAGATAGGGGCGGGACTAGCGGCAATGAGCAGTTCTTC. Translated: CSARDRGGTSGNEQFF.

In its sample, this clonotype was seen many times. This chain connects TRBV29-1 to TRBJ2-7; 13 bases match TRBD2. After removal of 6 bases from V and 2 bases from J, the junction contained 1 base not matched to a gene. CDR1 is SQVTM, CDR2 ANQGSEA, per germline. This CDR3 is built from 13 residues. The chain's CDR3 is CSVGTSGTYEQYF. The CDR3 DNA follows: TGCAGCGTCGGGACTAGCGGGACCTACGAGCAGTACTTC.

This clonotype has ten or more counts. The CDR3, as DNA: TGTGCCAGCAGCGTGGACAGGGGACTTTCGTATGAGCAGTTCTTC. It specifies CASSVDRGLSYEQFF. The chain is built from TRBV27 and TRBJ2-1; 9 bases line up with TRBD1. This CDR3 has 15 amino acids. After removal of 6 bases from V and 8 bases from J, the junction contained 11 bases not matched to a gene. Germline CDR1 is MNHEY and CDR2 is SMNVEV (reference sequence).

The V and J genes are TRBV25-1 and TRBJ2-7; 10 positions agree with TRBD2. Germline trimming cut 5 bases from V and 2 bases from J; bases unmatched to any gene: 9. Germline V lookup: CDR1 MGHDK, CDR2 SYGVNS. The length of the CDR3 is 16 residues. The CDR3 coding sequence is TGTGCCAGCAGTCCCCTCTGGGGGACTAGCGCCTACGAGCAGTACTTC. Translating it yields CASSPLWGTSAYEQYF.